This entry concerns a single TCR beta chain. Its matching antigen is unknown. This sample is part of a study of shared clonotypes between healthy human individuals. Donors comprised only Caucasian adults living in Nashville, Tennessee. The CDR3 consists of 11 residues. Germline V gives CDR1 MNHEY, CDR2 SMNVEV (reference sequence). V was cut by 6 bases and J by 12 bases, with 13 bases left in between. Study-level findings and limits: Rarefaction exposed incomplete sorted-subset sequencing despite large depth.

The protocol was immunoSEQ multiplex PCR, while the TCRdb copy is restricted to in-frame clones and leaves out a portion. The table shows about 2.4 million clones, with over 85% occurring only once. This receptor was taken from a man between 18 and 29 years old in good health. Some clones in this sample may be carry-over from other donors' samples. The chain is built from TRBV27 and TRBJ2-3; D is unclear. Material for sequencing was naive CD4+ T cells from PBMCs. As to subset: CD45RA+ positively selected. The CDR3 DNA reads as TGTGCCAGCAGCCTGTTGGGTGCCCAGTATTTT. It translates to CASSLLGAQYF.